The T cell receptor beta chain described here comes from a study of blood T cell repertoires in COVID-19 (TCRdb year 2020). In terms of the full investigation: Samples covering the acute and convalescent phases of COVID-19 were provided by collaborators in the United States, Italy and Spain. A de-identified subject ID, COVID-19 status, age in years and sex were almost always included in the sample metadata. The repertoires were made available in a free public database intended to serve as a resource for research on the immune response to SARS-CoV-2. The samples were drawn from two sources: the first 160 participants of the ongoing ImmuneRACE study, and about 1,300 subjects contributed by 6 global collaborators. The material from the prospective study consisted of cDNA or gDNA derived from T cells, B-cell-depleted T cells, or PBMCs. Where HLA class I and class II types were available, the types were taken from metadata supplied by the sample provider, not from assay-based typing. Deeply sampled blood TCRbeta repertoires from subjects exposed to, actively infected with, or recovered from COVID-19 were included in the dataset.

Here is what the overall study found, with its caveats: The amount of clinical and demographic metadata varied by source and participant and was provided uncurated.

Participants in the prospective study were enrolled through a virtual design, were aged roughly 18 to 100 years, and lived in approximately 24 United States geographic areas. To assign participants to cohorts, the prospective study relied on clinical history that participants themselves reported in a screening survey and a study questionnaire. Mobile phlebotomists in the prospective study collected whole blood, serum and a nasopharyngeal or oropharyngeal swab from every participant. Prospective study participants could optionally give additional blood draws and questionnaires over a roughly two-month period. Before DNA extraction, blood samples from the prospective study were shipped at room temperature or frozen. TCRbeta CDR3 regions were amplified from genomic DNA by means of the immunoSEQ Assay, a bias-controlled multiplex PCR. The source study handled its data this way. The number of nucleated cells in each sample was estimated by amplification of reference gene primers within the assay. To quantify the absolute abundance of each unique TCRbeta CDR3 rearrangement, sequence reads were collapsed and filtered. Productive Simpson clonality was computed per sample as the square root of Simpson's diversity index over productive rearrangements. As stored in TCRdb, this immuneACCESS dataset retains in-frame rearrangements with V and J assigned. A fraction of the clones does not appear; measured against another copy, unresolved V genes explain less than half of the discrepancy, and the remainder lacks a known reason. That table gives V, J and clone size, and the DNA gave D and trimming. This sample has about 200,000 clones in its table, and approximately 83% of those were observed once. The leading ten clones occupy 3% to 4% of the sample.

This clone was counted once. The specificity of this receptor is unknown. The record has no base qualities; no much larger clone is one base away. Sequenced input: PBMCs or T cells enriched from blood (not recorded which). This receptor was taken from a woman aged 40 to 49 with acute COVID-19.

For the CDR3, the sequence is CASSLGHPFYEQYF. In nucleotides, the sequence is TGTGCCAGCAGCTTAGGGCACCCCTTCTACGAGCAGTACTTC. The rearrangement joined TRBV7-9 to TRBJ2-7; the D gene lacks a confident call. CDR1 is given as SEHNR and CDR2 as FQNEAQ, both from the germline V gene (reference sequence). V was cut back by 1 base and J by 3 bases, leaving a gap of 10 bases between them. Inclusive of the bounding cysteine and phenylalanine, the CDR3 is 14 residues long. The sequence is cut down to CDR3 DNA, 42 bases in frame from base 1.